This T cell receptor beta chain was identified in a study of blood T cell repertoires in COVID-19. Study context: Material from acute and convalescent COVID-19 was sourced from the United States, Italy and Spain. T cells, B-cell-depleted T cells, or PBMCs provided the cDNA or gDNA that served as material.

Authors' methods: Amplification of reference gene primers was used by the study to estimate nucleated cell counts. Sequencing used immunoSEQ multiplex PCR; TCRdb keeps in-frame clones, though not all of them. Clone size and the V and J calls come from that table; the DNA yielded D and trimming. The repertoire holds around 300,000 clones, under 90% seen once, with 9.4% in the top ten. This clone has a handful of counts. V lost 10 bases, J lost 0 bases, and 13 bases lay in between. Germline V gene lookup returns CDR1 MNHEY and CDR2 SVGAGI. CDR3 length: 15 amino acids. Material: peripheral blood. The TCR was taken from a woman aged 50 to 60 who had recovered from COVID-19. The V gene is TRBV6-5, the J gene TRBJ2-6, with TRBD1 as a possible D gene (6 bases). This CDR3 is CANRTVSSGANVLTF. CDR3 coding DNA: TGTGCCAACCGGACAGTTAGCTCTGGGGCCAACGTCCTGACTTTC.